This TCR beta chain was captured by sequencing in a study of blood T cell repertoires in COVID-19. Overall study context: Researchers got acute and convalescent COVID-19 samples from the United States, Italy and Spain. From T cells, B-cell-depleted T cells, or PBMCs came the material, which was cDNA or gDNA.

In the authors' methods: Quantification of nucleated cells was approximated via reference gene primer amplification. Assay: immunoSEQ multiplex PCR; the TCRdb copy retains only in-frame clones and omits some. That table furnishes V, J and clone size, whereas the DNA furnished D and trimming. The sample contains about 150,000 clones, 85% to 90% of which appear only once. Sequencing input: peripheral blood. This receptor was taken from a woman between 55 and 75 years old with active COVID-19.

CDR3 coding DNA: TGTGCCAGCAGTCTCTCCCGGGGACAGGGGGAGTACGAGCAGTACTTC. It codes for CASSLSRGQGEYEQYF. The chain uses TRBV28 and TRBJ2-7, with 11 bases aligning to TRBD1. With 5 bases clipped from V and 4 bases from J, the junction kept 10 bases outside the gene matches. The CDR3 is made up of 16 amino acids. Germline V gene data show CDR1 as MDHEN and CDR2 as SYDVKM. The entire variable domain, with the rest obtained from reference TRBV28 and TRBJ2-7, is as follows: DVKVTQSSRYLVKRTGEKVFLECVQDMDHENMFWYRQDPGLGLRLIYFSYDVKMKEKGDIPEGYSVSREKKERFSLILESASTNQTSMYLCASSLSRGQGEYEQYFGPGTRLTVT.